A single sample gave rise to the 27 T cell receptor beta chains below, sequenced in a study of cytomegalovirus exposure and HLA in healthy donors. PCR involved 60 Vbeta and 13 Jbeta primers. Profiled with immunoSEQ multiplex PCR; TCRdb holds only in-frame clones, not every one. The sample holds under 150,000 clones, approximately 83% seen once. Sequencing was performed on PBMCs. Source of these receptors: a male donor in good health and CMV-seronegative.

CDR3 sequence reads: CASSLGTADYGYTF. Here the CDR3 DNA reads TGTGCCAGCAGCCTCGGGACAGCCGACTATGGCTACACCTTC. V gene TRBV5-4 combines with J gene TRBJ1-2; 7 positions agree with TRBD1. Per the germline V gene, CDR1 is SGHNT and CDR2 is YYREEE (reference sequence). V was clipped by 4 bases and J by 3 bases; unmatched bases: 6. CDR3 length equals 14 residues.

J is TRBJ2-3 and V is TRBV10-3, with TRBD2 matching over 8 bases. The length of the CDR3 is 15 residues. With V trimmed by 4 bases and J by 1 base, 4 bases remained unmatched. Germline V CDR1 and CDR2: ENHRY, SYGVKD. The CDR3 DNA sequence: TGTGCCATCAGTGGGACGACTAGCGGCACAGATACGCAGTATTTT. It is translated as CAISGTTSGTDTQYF.

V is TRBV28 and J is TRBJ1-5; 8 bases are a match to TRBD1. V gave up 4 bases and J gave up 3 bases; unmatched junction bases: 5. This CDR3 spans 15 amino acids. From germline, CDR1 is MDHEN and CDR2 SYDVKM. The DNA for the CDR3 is TGTGCCAGCAGTTCGGGACAGGTCATCAATCAGCCCCAGCATTTT. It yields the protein CASSSGQVINQPQHF.

The CDR3 is CASSFSGRVHEQYF. The CDR3 region has the DNA TGTGCCAGCAGCTTTAGCGGGAGGGTCCACGAGCAGTACTTC. J is TRBJ2-7 and V is TRBV7-2; 11 bases are a match to TRBD2. After removal of 3 bases from V and 5 bases from J, the junction contained 3 bases not matched to a gene. The CDR3 is 14 amino acids. Per the germline V gene, CDR1 is SGHTA and CDR2 is FQGNSA.

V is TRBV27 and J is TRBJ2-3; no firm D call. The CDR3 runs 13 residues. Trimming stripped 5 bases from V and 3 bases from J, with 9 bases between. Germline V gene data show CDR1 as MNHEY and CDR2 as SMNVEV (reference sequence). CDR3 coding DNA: TGTGCCAGCAGTCCCCCAATGACAGATACGCAGTATTTT. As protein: CASSPPMTDTQYF.

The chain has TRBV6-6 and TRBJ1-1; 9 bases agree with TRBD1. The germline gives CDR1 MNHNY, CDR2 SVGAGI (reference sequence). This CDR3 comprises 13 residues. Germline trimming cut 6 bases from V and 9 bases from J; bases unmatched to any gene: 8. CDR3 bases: TGTGCCAGCAGGGGACAGGGTGGGGGAAAAGCTTTCTTT. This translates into CASRGQGGGKAFF.

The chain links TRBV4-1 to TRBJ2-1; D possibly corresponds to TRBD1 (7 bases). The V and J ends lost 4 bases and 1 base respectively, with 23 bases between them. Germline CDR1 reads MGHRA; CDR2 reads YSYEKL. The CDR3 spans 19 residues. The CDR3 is CASSPDRVQVGGSYNEQFF. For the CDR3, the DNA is TGCGCCAGCAGCCCAGACAGGGTACAGGTAGGAGGGTCCTACAATGAGCAGTTCTTC.

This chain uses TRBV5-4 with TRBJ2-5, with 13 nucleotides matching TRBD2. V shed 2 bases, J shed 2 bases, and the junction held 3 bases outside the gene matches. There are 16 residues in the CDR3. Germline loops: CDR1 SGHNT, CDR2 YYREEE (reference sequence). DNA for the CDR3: TGTGCCAGCAGCTTCGGACTAGCGGGGGATCAAGAGACCCAGTACTTC. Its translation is CASSFGLAGDQETQYF.

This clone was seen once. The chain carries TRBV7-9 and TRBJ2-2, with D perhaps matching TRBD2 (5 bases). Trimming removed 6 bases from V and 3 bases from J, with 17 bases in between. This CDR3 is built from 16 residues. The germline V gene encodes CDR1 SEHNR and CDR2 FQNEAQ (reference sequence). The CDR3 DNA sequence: TGTGCCAGCAGGGTGGAAAGGCCCGGGGACACCGGGGAGCTGTTTTTT. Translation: CASRVERPGDTGELFF.

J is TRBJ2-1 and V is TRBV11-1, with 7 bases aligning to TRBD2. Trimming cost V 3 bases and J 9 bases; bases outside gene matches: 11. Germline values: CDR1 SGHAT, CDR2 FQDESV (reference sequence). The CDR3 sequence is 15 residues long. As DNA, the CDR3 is TGTGCCAGCAGCTTGTCTAAACTAGCGATGGGTGAGCAGTTCTTC. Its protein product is CASSLSKLAMGEQFF.

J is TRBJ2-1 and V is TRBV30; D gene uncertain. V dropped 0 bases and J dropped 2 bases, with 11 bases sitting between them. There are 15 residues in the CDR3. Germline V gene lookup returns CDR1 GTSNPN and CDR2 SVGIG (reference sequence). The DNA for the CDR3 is TGTGCCTGGAGTGTTCAGGATGGCCCCTACAATGAGCAGTTCTTC. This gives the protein CAWSVQDGPYNEQFF.

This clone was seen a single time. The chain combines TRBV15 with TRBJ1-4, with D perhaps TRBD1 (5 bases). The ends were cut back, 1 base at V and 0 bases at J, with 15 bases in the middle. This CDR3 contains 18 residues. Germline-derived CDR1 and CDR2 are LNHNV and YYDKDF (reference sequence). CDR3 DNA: TGTGCCACCAGCAGAGCCCGGCCGGGGGGGACAACTAATGAAAAACTGTTTTTT. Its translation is CATSRARPGGTTNEKLFF.

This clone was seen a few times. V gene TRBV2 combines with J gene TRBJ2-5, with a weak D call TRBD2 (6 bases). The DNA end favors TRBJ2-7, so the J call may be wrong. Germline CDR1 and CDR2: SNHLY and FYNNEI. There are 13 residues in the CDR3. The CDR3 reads CASKVAGSYEQYF. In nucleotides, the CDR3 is TGTGCCAGCAAGGTGGCGGGAAGCTACGAGCAGTACTTC.

The CDR3 DNA reads as TGTGCCAGCAGTTGGAGCACTACCCTCTCCTACGAGCAGTACTTC. Its protein product is CASSWSTTLSYEQYF. V usage is TRBV28 and J usage is TRBJ2-7; D ambiguous. From germline, CDR1 is MDHEN and CDR2 SYDVKM. The V end lost 4 bases, the J end lost 0 bases, and 13 bases lay between the germline ends. This CDR3 is 15 amino acids long.

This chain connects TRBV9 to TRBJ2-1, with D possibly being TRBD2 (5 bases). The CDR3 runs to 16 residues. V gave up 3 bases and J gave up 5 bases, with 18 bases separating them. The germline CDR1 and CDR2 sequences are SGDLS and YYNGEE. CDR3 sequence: CASSAIRTDVNNEQFF. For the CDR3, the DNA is TGTGCCAGCAGCGCAATCAGGACTGATGTCAACAATGAGCAGTTCTTC.

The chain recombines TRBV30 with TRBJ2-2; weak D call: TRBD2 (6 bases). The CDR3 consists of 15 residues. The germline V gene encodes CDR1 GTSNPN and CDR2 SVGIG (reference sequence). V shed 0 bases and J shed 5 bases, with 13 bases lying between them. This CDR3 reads CAWSVRVAATGELFF. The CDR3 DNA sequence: TGTGCCTGGAGTGTACGGGTAGCGGCAACCGGGGAGCTGTTTTTT.

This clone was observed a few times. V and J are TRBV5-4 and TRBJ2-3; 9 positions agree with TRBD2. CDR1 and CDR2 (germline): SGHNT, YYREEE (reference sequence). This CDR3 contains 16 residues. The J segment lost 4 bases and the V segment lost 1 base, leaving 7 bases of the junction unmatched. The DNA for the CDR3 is TGTGCCAGCAGCTTGTTTGGGAGCGGGAGGTCAGATACGCAGTATTTT. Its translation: CASSLFGSGRSDTQYF.

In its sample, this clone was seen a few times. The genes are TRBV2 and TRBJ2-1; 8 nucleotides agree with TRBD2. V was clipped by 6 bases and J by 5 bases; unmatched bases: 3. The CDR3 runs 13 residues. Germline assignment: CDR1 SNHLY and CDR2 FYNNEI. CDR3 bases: TGTGCCAGCAGGCTTAGCGGGAACAATGAGCAGTTCTTC. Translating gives CASRLSGNNEQFF.

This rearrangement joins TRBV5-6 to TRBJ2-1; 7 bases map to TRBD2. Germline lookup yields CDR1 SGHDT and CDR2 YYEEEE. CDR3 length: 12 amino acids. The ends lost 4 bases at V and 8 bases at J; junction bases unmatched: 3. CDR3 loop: CASSQTSDEQFF. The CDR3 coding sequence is TGTGCCAGCAGCCAAACTAGCGATGAGCAGTTCTTC.

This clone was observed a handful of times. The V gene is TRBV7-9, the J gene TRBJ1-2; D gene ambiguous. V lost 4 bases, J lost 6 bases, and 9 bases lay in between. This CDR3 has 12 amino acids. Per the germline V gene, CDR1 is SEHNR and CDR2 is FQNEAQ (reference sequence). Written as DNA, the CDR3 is TGTGCCAGCAGCTCTAGCCCGGATGGCTACACCTTC. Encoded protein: CASSSSPDGYTF.

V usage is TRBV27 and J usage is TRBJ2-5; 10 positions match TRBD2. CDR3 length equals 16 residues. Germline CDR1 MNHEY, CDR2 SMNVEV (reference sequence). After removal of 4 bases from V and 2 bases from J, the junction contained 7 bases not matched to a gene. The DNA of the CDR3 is TGTGCCAGCAGTTCCGCTAGCGGGAGATGGCAAGAGACCCAGTACTTC. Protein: CASSSASGRWQETQYF.

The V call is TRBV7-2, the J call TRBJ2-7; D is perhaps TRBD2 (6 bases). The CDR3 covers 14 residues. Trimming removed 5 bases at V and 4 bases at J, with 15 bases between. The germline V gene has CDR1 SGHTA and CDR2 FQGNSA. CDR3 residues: CASSLWGVDYEQYF. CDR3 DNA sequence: TGTGCCAGCAGCCTCTGGGGGGTGGATTACGAGCAGTACTTC.

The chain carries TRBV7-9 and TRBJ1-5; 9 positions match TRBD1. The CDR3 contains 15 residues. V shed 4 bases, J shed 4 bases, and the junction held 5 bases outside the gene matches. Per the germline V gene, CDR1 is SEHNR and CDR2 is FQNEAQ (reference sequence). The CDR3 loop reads CASSSQGAGNQPQHF. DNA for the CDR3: TGTGCCAGCAGCTCACAGGGGGCAGGGAATCAGCCCCAGCATTTT.

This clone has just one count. CDR3 residues: CASSTGRRQMNTEAFF. Written as DNA, the CDR3 is TGCGCCAGCAGCACCGGAAGGAGACAGATGAACACTGAAGCTTTCTTT. This sequence joins TRBV5-1 and TRBJ1-1; a weak D match, TRBD1 (5 bases). CDR1 SGHRS and CDR2 YFSETQ come from the germline V gene. CDR3 size: 16 residues. Deletions cut 4 bases from V and 0 bases from J, with 16 bases between.

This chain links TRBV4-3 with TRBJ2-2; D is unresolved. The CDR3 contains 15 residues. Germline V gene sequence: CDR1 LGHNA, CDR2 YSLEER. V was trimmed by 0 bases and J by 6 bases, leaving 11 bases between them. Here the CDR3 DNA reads TGCGCCAGCAGCCAAGATTCCCGCGATGCCGGGGAGCTGTTTTTT. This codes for CASSQDSRDAGELFF.

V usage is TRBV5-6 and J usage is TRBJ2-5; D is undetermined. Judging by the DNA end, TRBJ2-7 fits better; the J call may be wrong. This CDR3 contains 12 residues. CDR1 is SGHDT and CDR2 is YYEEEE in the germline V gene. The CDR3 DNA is TGTGCCAGCAGCAGTACCCTCTACGAGCAGTACTTC. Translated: CASSSTLYEQYF.

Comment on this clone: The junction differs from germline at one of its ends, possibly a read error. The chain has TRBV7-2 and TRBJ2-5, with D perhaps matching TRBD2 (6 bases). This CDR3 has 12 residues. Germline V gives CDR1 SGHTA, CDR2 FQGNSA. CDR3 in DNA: TGTGCCAGCAGCCCCACGGGACTTCCTGATAACTTC. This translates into CASSPTGLPDNF.